Listed here are 9 T cell receptor beta chains from one sample, sequenced in a study of blood T cell repertoires in COVID-19. Produced via immunoSEQ multiplex PCR; TCRdb's table is partial and in-frame only. The sample carries about 150,000 clones, about 90% recorded once. Sequenced: peripheral blood. These receptors were obtained from a middle-aged man with acute or convalescent COVID-19.

The chain uses TRBV3-1 (or the pseudogene TRBV3-2) and TRBJ1-4; 8 positions agree with TRBD1. Trimming cost V 1 base and J 8 bases; bases outside gene matches: 6. The CDR3 extends over 15 amino acids. CDR1 and CDR2 (germline): LGHDT, YNNKEL (reference sequence). This CDR3 is CASSQVGDRREKLFF. The CDR3, as DNA: TGTGCCAGCAGCCAAGTGGGGGACAGGAGGGAAAAACTGTTTTTT.

The rearrangement joins TRBV5-1 to TRBJ2-5, with D perhaps matching TRBD1 (7 bases). The V and J ends lost 0 bases and 5 bases respectively, with 11 bases between them. The CDR3 consists of 14 residues. Germline lookup yields CDR1 SGHRS and CDR2 YFSETQ. The CDR3: CASSLARGVETQYF. The CDR3, as DNA: TGCGCCAGCAGCTTGGCCAGGGGGGTGGAGACCCAGTACTTC.

The rearrangement uses TRBV11-3 and TRBJ1-4, with D unclear. Trimming took off 7 bases at V and 11 bases at J, with 8 bases between the two ends. The CDR3 sequence is 10 residues long. Per germline, CDR1 SGHNT and CDR2 YENEEA. Here the CDR3 DNA reads TGTGCCAGCACGCCGGGTAAACTGTTTTTT. It is translated as CASTPGKLFF.

J is TRBJ2-7 and V is TRBV18; 12 bases agree with TRBD2. Germline V gene lookup returns CDR1 KGHSH and CDR2 LQKENI. The V segment lost 6 bases and the J segment 7 bases; nucleotides outside the gene matches: 10. The CDR3 length is 15 residues. This CDR3 is CASSPGLAGQGEQYV. The CDR3, as DNA: TGTGCCAGCTCCCCGGGACTAGCGGGTCAGGGTGAGCAGTACGTC.

V usage is TRBV30 and J usage is TRBJ1-3, with 10 bases matching TRBD1. With 3 bases clipped from V and 2 bases from J, the junction kept 1 base outside the gene matches. The CDR3 has 14 amino acids. The germline CDR1 and CDR2 sequences are GTSNPN and SVGIG (reference sequence). The CDR3 loop is CAWSGTGAGNTIYF. CDR3 coding DNA: TGTGCCTGGAGCGGGACAGGGGCTGGAAACACCATATATTTT.

The rearrangement uses TRBV7-9 and TRBJ1-3, with 9 bases that match TRBD1. CDR1 is SEHNR and CDR2 is FQNEAQ in the germline V gene (reference sequence). CDR3 size: 15 residues. With V trimmed by 6 bases and J by 0 bases, 3 bases remained unmatched. CDR3 nucleotides: TGTGCCAGCAGAGAACAGGGGGCCTCTGGAAACACCATATATTTT. Its translation: CASREQGASGNTIYF.

This clone was counted a few times. Other DNA sequences of this sample code for an identical CDR3. The chain is built from TRBV11-2 and TRBJ2-7; no clear D gene. The CDR3 has 12 residues. Trimming removed 5 bases at V and 3 bases at J, with 8 bases between. Per the germline V gene, CDR1 is SGHAT and CDR2 is FQNNGV. The CDR3 DNA reads TGTGCCAGCAGCCCCCGACACTACGAGCAGTACTTC. Protein: CASSPRHYEQYF.

The V gene is TRBV10-3, the J gene TRBJ2-5, with 8 bases that match TRBD1. Germline V gene lookup returns CDR1 ENHRY and CDR2 SYGVKD. CDR3 size: 13 residues. The V gene end was trimmed by 6 bases and the J gene end by 3 bases; junction bases not matched to a gene: 3. CDR3 DNA: TGTGCCATCAGCGAACAGGGGGAAGAGACCCAGTACTTC. Translated, it gives CAISEQGEETQYF.

The chain recombines TRBV3-1 (or the pseudogene TRBV3-2) with TRBJ2-3, with a possible D match to TRBD2 (6 bases). CDR1 and CDR2 (germline): LGHDT, YNNKEL (reference sequence). Between the trimmed V and J ends, which lost 1 base and 3 bases, there was a span of 11 bases. CDR3 length: 15 amino acids. The chain's CDR3 is CASSQVQGGTDTQYF. The CDR3 nucleotides are TGTGCCAGCAGCCAAGTGCAGGGAGGAACAGATACGCAGTATTTT.